The 18 T cell receptor beta chains in this list originate from one sample, sequenced in a study of blood T cell repertoires in COVID-19. TCRdb's table, derived via immunoSEQ multiplex PCR, lists solely in-frame clones and lacks some. Of about 210,000 clones listed, 82% are singletons. The material sequenced was peripheral blood. These receptors all come from a woman between 65 and 79 years old with COVID-19, enrolled during active disease.

The chain carries TRBV3-1 (or the pseudogene TRBV3-2) and TRBJ1-5; D is unresolved. V was pared by 0 bases and J by 6 bases, with 12 bases between. The CDR3 extends over 15 amino acids. Per the germline V gene, CDR1 is LGHDT and CDR2 is YNNKEL (reference sequence). The CDR3 sequence is CASSQDLGRSQPQHF. The CDR3 nucleotides are TGTGCCAGCAGCCAAGATCTAGGGAGGAGTCAGCCCCAGCATTTT.

V gene TRBV28 combines with J gene TRBJ2-5, with 10 positions matching TRBD2. Trimming took 8 bases from V and 4 from J; bases not matched to a gene: 7. The CDR3 sequence is 14 residues long. Germline V gene data show CDR1 as MDHEN and CDR2 as SYDVKM. CDR3 in DNA: TGTGCCAGCGAGGCTAGCGGGAGTCGAGAGACCCAGTACTTC. Amino acids: CASEASGSRETQYF.

The J gene is TRBJ2-7, the V gene TRBV30; D is ambiguous. The V gene lost 1 base and the J gene lost 0 bases, with 4 bases spanning the gap. Germline V gives CDR1 GTSNPN, CDR2 SVGIG (reference sequence). This CDR3 is 12 amino acids long. CDR3 in DNA: TGTGCCTGGAGTGCGAGCTCCTACGAGCAGTACTTC. Amino acids: CAWSASSYEQYF.

As concerns this clone: The identical CDR3 is also encoded by other nucleotide sequences in the sample. V is TRBV25-1 and J is TRBJ2-7; the match to TRBD1 covers 9 bases. The germline gives CDR1 MGHDK, CDR2 SYGVNS. The CDR3 runs to 13 residues. J lost 3 bases, V lost 3 bases, and 0 bases had no gene match. The CDR3 DNA follows: TGTGCCAGCAGTGAGGACAGGGGCTACGAGCAGTACTTC. Its protein product is CASSEDRGYEQYF.

This clone was observed once. The chain uses TRBV7-2 and TRBJ1-3, with 8 bases lining up with TRBD1. CDR1 SGHTA and CDR2 FQGNSA come from the germline V gene. V gave up 5 bases and J gave up 10 bases; unmatched junction bases: 13. The CDR3 loop spans 15 amino acids. DNA of the CDR3: TGTGCCAGCAGCCCCCAGGGGGCCGGTCGAAGTACCATATATTTT. It is translated as CASSPQGAGRSTIYF.

The table lists this clone with many counts. The chain is built from TRBV28 and TRBJ2-3, with 8 positions matching TRBD2. The germline V gene has CDR1 MDHEN and CDR2 SYDVKM. V was clipped by 6 bases and J by 1 base; unmatched bases: 12. This CDR3 spans 17 amino acids. The CDR3 sequence is CASSFTPSSGGTDTQYF. The CDR3 DNA reads as TGTGCCAGCAGCTTCACCCCGAGTAGCGGGGGCACAGATACGCAGTATTTT.

This chain joins TRBV24-1 and TRBJ2-2; D might be TRBD2 (6 bases). This CDR3 contains 14 residues. V gave up 9 bases and J gave up 0 bases, with 10 bases separating them. From germline, CDR1 is KGHDR and CDR2 SFDVKD. The CDR3 nucleotides read TGTGCCACCCATAGCGGAACGAACACCGGGGAGCTGTTTTTT. Residues: CATHSGTNTGELFF.

The V call is TRBV6-2 or TRBV6-3, the J call TRBJ2-3; TRBD2 agrees at 7 bases. The germline CDR1 and CDR2 sequences are MNHEY and SVGEGT. J was trimmed by 6 bases and V by 2 bases; bases with no gene match: 8. This CDR3 comprises 15 residues. The CDR3 coding sequence is TGTGCCAGCAGTTACACCCGCGGGAGTTCGGATACGCAGTATTTT. Protein: CASSYTRGSSDTQYF.

This clone was picked up many times. This chain joins TRBV10-3 and TRBJ1-2; 8 bases map to TRBD1. The germline V gene encodes CDR1 ENHRY and CDR2 SYGVKD. This CDR3 is 15 amino acids long. V shed 3 bases, J shed 4 bases, and the junction held 7 bases outside the gene matches. CDR3 loop: CAISEGQGVGYGYTF. CDR3 sequence (DNA): TGTGCCATCAGTGAAGGACAGGGAGTCGGCTATGGCTACACCTTC.

The chain employs TRBV5-4 and TRBJ2-2; 8 bases align to TRBD2. The CDR3 loop spans 16 amino acids. V was pared by 7 bases and J by 5 bases, with 13 bases of the junction left unmatched. Germline values: CDR1 SGHNT, CDR2 YYREEE (reference sequence). The CDR3 nucleotides read TGTGCCAGCCTTTCAATGGCGGGAGGAACTACCGGGGAGCTGTTTTTT. Its translation: CASLSMAGGTTGELFF.

Turning to this clone: Just one base apart from a much larger clone, this may be a read error. This specimen includes other DNA sequences encoding the same CDR3. The genes are TRBV6-2 or TRBV6-3 and TRBJ1-3; D is unresolved. V shed 3 bases and J shed 0 bases, with 6 bases lying between them. The germline V gene has CDR1 MNHEY and CDR2 SVGEGT. The CDR3 totals 14 residues. Here the CDR3 reads CASSYTGSGNTIYF. The CDR3 DNA follows: TGTGCCAGCAGTTATACGGGCTCTGGAAACACCATATATTTT.

In its sample, this clone was seen once. The chain employs TRBV5-4 and TRBJ1-2; D gene uncertain. The germline gives CDR1 SGHNT, CDR2 YYREEE (reference sequence). The CDR3 runs to 14 residues. The germline V and J ends were trimmed by 1 base and 0 bases, with 7 bases remaining between them. As DNA, the CDR3 is TGTGCCAGCAGCTTGACAGAAGCTAACTATGGCTACACCTTC. This encodes CASSLTEANYGYTF.

The chain joins TRBV13 to TRBJ2-1; the match to TRBD1 covers 12 bases. This CDR3 has 16 residues. Germline V CDR1 and CDR2: PRHDT, FYEKMQ (reference sequence). The junction had 4 bases not matched to a gene; V was cut back by 5 bases and J by 2 bases. In nucleotides, the CDR3 is TGTGCCAGCAGCGCCGGGACAGGGGGCGCCTACAATGAGCAGTTCTTC. This translates into CASSAGTGGAYNEQFF.

This sequence joins TRBV28 and TRBJ1-6; possible D gene TRBD1, 6 bases. Germline loops: CDR1 MDHEN, CDR2 SYDVKM. This CDR3 region has 17 residues. With 3 bases removed from V and 7 bases from J, the gap between germline ends came to 19 bases. The CDR3 here is CASSFFSMGAFNSPLHF. DNA of the CDR3: TGTGCCAGCAGTTTTTTCTCGATGGGGGCCTTCAATTCACCCCTCCACTTT.

The rearrangement links TRBV28 to TRBJ1-2, with D possibly TRBD1 on 6 matching bases. The length of the CDR3 is 13 residues. Per germline, CDR1 MDHEN and CDR2 SYDVKM. Trimming removed 6 bases at V and 7 bases at J, with 15 bases between. The CDR3 coding sequence is TGTGCCAGCAGGATCGGACAGTCTCCTGGCTACACCTTC. It translates to CASRIGQSPGYTF.

The chain uses TRBV28 and TRBJ2-7; weak D call: TRBD1 (5 bases). There are 13 residues in the CDR3. The ends were cut back, 6 bases at V and 0 bases at J, with 9 bases in the middle. The germline V gene encodes CDR1 MDHEN and CDR2 SYDVKM. As DNA, the CDR3 is TGTGCCAGCAGGAAGACAGCCTCCTACGAGCAGTACTTC. This sequence encodes CASRKTASYEQYF.

The rearrangement joins TRBV5-4 to TRBJ1-2; the match to TRBD1 covers 8 bases. V lost 4 bases to trimming and J lost 0 bases; unmatched junction nucleotides: 8. Germline V gene data show CDR1 as SGHNT and CDR2 as YYREEE (reference sequence). CDR3 length: 16 residues. DNA of the CDR3: TGTGCCAGCAGCCGGGGACAGGCGGGAGCTAACTATGGCTACACCTTC. Encoded protein: CASSRGQAGANYGYTF.

The V gene is TRBV7-9, the J gene TRBJ2-4; TRBD1 might be the D (5 bases). Germline CDR1 and CDR2: SEHNR and FQNEAQ (reference sequence). CDR3 length equals 16 residues. V was trimmed by 0 bases and J by 7 bases, leaving 16 bases between them. DNA of the CDR3: TGTGCCAGCAGCTTAGCATCGCAGGGTCAAAGTAACATTCAGTACTTC. It specifies CASSLASQGQSNIQYF.